This entry concerns a single T cell receptor (beta chain). Its antigen is as yet unknown. This specimen belongs to a study of blood T cells in healthy people across ages. Study-wide findings and caveats: Researchers deemed the diversity estimates from one million T cells underestimates.

Each individual donor underwent a draw of approximately 9.8 milliliters of peripheral blood. Through a sample-barcoded 5' primer and a J-beta primer mix, a second PCR was run for roughly 7 to 11 cycles. One entry per CDR3 protein, called by TCRdb with MiXCR from the 5' RACE reads. This table has about 730,000 distinct CDR3 sequences, about 40% appearing once. The sequenced sample was blood. The clonotype comes from an older woman in good health.

This chain's CDR3 is CATSEGTGGMTYEQYF. For the CDR3, the DNA is TGTGCCACCAGTGAGGGGACAGGGGGCATGACCTACGAGCAGTACTTC. The rearrangement links TRBV24-1 to TRBJ2-5; 12 bases are a match to TRBD1. Judging by the DNA end, TRBJ2-7 fits better; the J call may be wrong. CDR1 and CDR2 (germline): KGHDR, SFDVKD. The CDR3 contains 16 residues.